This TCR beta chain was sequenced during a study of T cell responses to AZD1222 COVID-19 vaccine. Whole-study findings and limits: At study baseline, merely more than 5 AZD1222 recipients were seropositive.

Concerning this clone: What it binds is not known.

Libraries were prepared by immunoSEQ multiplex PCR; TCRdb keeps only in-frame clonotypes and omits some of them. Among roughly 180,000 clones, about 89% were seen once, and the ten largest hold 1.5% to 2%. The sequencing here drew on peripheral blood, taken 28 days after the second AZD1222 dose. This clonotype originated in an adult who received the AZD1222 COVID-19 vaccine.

CDR3 DNA: TGTGCCAGCAGCCAAGAGGTCTGGGGGACCCCGAGCTCCTACGAGCAGTACTTC. This gives the protein CASSQEVWGTPSSYEQYF. The chain couples TRBV14 to TRBJ2-7; D tentatively reads TRBD1 or TRBD2 (5 bases each). The germline gives CDR1 SGHDN, CDR2 FVKESK. The CDR3 totals 18 residues. Trimming removed 0 bases from V and 0 bases from J, with 18 bases in between.